This T cell receptor (beta chain) was captured in a study of T cell responses to AZD1222 COVID-19 vaccine. Study observations and caveats: Repertoires were obtained only post-peak T cell response. Clonal diversity was possibly underestimated, and the donors were mostly white British, with more females. Epitopes outside B.1.351 and B.1.1.7 mutated regions reportedly drew nearly half of spike TCRs.

Germline CDR1 and CDR2: MGHRA and YSYEKL. This CDR3 contains 18 residues. The junction had 14 bases not matched to a gene; V was cut back by 3 bases and J by 5 bases. Sequencing was performed with immunoSEQ multiplex PCR; in TCRdb, only in-frame clones are kept and a portion is missing. The repertoire holds 120,000 to 150,000 clones, around 90% seen once, with under 2% in the top ten. Concerning this clone itself: Its antigen is not known.

The J gene is TRBJ2-3, the V gene TRBV4-1, with 10 bases that match TRBD2. The TCR originated in an adult who received the AZD1222 COVID-19 vaccine. Material: peripheral blood, obtained 28 days after the second AZD1222 dose. The CDR3 DNA reads as TGCGCCAGCAGCCACCGCCAAGCTAGCGGGAGTACGAAAGATACGCAGTATTTT. Its protein is CASSHRQASGSTKDTQYF.